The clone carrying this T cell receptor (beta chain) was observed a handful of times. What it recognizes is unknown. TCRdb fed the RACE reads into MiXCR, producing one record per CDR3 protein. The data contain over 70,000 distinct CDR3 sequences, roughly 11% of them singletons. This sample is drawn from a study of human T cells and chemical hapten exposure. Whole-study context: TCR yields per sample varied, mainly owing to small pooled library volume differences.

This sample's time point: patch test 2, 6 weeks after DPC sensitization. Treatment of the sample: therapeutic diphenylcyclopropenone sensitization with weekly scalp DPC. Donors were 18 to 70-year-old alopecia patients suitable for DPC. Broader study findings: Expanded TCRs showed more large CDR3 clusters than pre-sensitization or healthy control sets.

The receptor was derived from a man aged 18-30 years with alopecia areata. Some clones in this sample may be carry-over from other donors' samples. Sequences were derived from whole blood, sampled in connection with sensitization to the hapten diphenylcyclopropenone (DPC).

The CDR3 spells CASSPPSVPHGYTF. The CDR3 DNA reads as TGTGCCAGCTCACCACCGTCGGTTCCTCATGGCTACACCTTC. The chain is built from TRBV18 and TRBJ1-2; unclear D gene. V was trimmed by 0 bases and J by 6 bases, leaving 11 bases between them. CDR1 and CDR2 (germline): KGHSH, LQKENI. The CDR3 runs to 14 residues.